Shown below are 25 T cell receptor beta chains from a single sample sequenced in a study of molecular identifiers for immune sequencing clone quantification (dated by TCRdb to 2017 to 2018). Libraries were built with PCR. Instrument on record: NextSeq 500. TCRdb applied fastp at Q25 and MiXCR to the public reads, then kept only in-frame beta chains. For every CDR3 protein sequence, its rows merge into one entry that carries the most common genes and DNA. The sample records approximately 680,000 distinct CDR3 sequences, about 25% of which are singletons. 0.6% to 0.9% of the sample comes from the top ten. Source material: naive CD8+ T cells from blood, with Jurkat cell RNA spiked in. This sample's cell subset or site label indicates: FACS-sorted CD8+CD4-CCR7+CD45RA+ naive T cells. The receptor source for this set is a human donor in good health. Some libraries in this study had Jurkat cell RNA spiked in.

This clonotype was seen at least ten times. The genes are TRBV7-3 and TRBJ2-6, with D perhaps matching TRBD2 (6 bases). Trimming cost V 5 bases and J 4 bases, with 12 bases left between them. This CDR3 comprises 15 residues. From germline, CDR1 is SGHTA and CDR2 FQGTGA. The CDR3 is CASSRWEEGANVLTF. The CDR3 DNA reads TGTGCCAGCAGCCGCTGGGAGGAAGGGGCCAACGTCCTGACTTTC.

The chain links TRBV9 to TRBJ1-1; TRBD1 aligns across 7 bases. The CDR3 runs to 15 residues. The germline V gene encodes CDR1 SGDLS and CDR2 YYNGEE. Germline trimming cut 4 bases from V and 1 base from J; bases unmatched to any gene: 7. The CDR3 region is CASSTLGTANTEAFF. The CDR3, as DNA: TGTGCCAGCAGCACCCTCGGGACAGCGAACACTGAAGCTTTCTTT.

The rearrangement links TRBV9 to TRBJ2-2; D gene uncertain. The CDR3 runs 16 residues. V dropped 0 bases and J dropped 2 bases, with 11 bases sitting between them. CDR1 and CDR2 from the germline V gene are SGDLS and YYNGEE. The CDR3 bases are TGTGCCAGCAGCGTAGAAGTAAGGGTAAACACCGGGGAGCTGTTTTTT. Protein: CASSVEVRVNTGELFF.

In its sample, this clonotype was seen many times. The chain joins TRBV5-1 to TRBJ2-7, with 8 positions matching TRBD1. Germline V lookup: CDR1 SGHRS, CDR2 YFSETQ. The V and J ends lost 5 bases and 6 bases, in that order; junction bases with no gene match: 4. The CDR3 sequence is 12 residues long. In nucleotides, the CDR3 is TGCGCCAGCAGACCAACAGGGGGCGAGCAGTACTTC. This encodes CASRPTGGEQYF.

This clonotype was detected many times. The chain recombines TRBV19 with TRBJ2-3; D is possibly TRBD1 (5 bases). CDR3 length equals 15 residues. Germline V lookup: CDR1 LNHDA, CDR2 SQIVND (reference sequence). Trimming removed 8 bases at V and 1 base at J, with 16 bases between. The CDR3 is CASAITMTGTDTQYF. The DNA for the CDR3 is TGTGCCAGTGCGATAACGATGACAGGCACAGATACGCAGTATTTT.

This clonotype was seen repeatedly, ten times or more. This chain links TRBV20-1 with TRBJ1-1, with 7 positions matching TRBD1. Germline V CDR1 and CDR2: DFQATT, SNEGSKA (reference sequence). V lost 3 bases, J lost 5 bases, and 6 bases stayed unmatched. The CDR3 sequence is 13 residues long. The CDR3 coding sequence is TGCAGTGCTAGGGCGAAGACAGGGACTGAAGCTTTCTTT. Residues: CSARAKTGTEAFF.

This clonotype occurred many times. V is TRBV11-2 and J is TRBJ2-1; D is uncertain. Germline V CDR1 and CDR2: SGHAT, FQNNGV. The CDR3 spans 12 residues. V was shortened by 5 bases and J by 8 bases, with 10 bases between the two germline ends. The CDR3 region has the DNA TGTGCCAGCAGCCCGCGACTGCATGAGCAGTTCTTC. This gives the protein CASSPRLHEQFF.

In regard to this clonotype: Given a much more abundant clone one base away, this may be a read error. In DNA, the CDR3 is TGCAGCGCAGACCGTCAGGGGGCGAACACAGATAGGCAGTATTTT. This codes for CSADRQGANTDRQYF. The chain links TRBV29-1 to TRBJ2-3; the match to TRBD1 covers 8 bases. The CDR3 has 15 amino acids. From germline, CDR1 is SQVTM and CDR2 ANQGSEA.

Concerning this clonotype: This may be a read error: a much more frequent sequence differs by one nucleotide. This chain joins TRBV2 and TRBJ2-7; maybe TRBD2 (6 bases). Per germline, CDR1 SNHLY and CDR2 FYNNEI. There are 16 residues in the CDR3. The CDR3 nucleotides are TGTGCCAGCAGTGAAGCGGGCGCGGGGCCTACCTACGAGCGGTACTTC. As protein: CASSEAGAGPTYERYF. Using reference TRBV2 and TRBJ2-7 for the parts outside the CDR3, the full variable domain is EPEVTQTPSHQVTQMGQEVILRCVPISNHLYFYWYRQILGQKVEFLVSFYNNEISEKSEIFDDQFSVERPDGSNFTLKIRSTKLEDSAMYFCASSEAGAGPTYERYFGPGTRLTVT.

This clonotype was observed at least ten times. The chain is built from TRBV28 and TRBJ1-5; no reliable D call. From germline, CDR1 is MDHEN and CDR2 SYDVKM. Trimming took 2 bases from V and 1 from J, leaving 9 bases between them. The CDR3 contains 15 residues. The CDR3, as DNA: TGTGCCAGCAGTTTACTGACCGGGAGCAATCAGCCCCAGCATTTT. Translated, it gives CASSLLTGSNQPQHF.

About this clonotype: Given a much more abundant clone one base away, this may be a read error. This chain connects TRBV3-1 to TRBJ2-2; 8 bases agree with TRBD1. V trimming: 8 bases; J trimming: 3 bases; junction bases outside the gene matches: 11. The CDR3 totals 16 residues. Germline CDR1 and CDR2: LGHDT and YNNKEL (reference sequence). CDR3 DNA: TGTGCCAGCCGCCCTAGAGGGGACAGGTACACCGGGGAGCTGTTTTTT. Translation: CASRPRGDRYTGELFF.

The sample holds a few counts of this clonotype. The chain is built from TRBV6-4 and TRBJ1-6; possible D gene TRBD1, 6 bases. Trimming stripped 4 bases from V and 1 base from J, with 14 bases between. The CDR3 loop spans 17 amino acids. Germline V CDR1 and CDR2: MRHNA, SNTAGT. The CDR3 region has the DNA TGTGCCAGCAGTGTTACAGGGAGCGTGTCCTATAATTCACCCCTCCACTTT. The encoded protein is CASSVTGSVSYNSPLHF.

This clonotype was found many times. This chain uses TRBV27 with TRBJ1-1; the D is unclear. The germline gives CDR1 MNHEY, CDR2 SMNVEV (reference sequence). Trimming took 5 bases from V and 3 from J, leaving 10 bases between them. The CDR3 runs 13 residues. The CDR3 nucleotides read TGTGCCAGCAGTAAAACGGTTTACACTGAAGCTTTCTTT. This codes for CASSKTVYTEAFF.

The table lists this clonotype with a few counts. The chain couples TRBV29-1 to TRBJ1-1; D unresolved. The CDR3 consists of 13 residues. From germline, CDR1 is SQVTM and CDR2 ANQGSEA. The ends were cut back, 5 bases at V and 0 bases at J, with 10 bases in the middle. The chain's CDR3 is CSVSLVVNTEAFF. CDR3 nucleotides: TGCAGCGTTTCCTTGGTGGTGAACACTGAAGCTTTCTTT.

Remarks on this clonotype: This may arise from a read error, as a much more abundant clone is one base away. The gene calls are TRBV27 and TRBJ1-5; no definite D call. Looked up from germline, CDR1 is MNHEY and CDR2 is SMNVEV (reference sequence). Trimming took 8 bases from V and 0 from J, leaving 14 bases between them. CDR3 length equals 15 residues. CDR3 amino acids: CASQNTGNSNQPQHF. In DNA, the CDR3 is TGTGCCAGCCAGAATACCGGGAATAGCAATCAGCCCCAGCATTTT.

V and J are TRBV6-2 or TRBV6-3 and TRBJ2-3; D may match TRBD1 or TRBD2 (6 bases each). Trimming removed 5 bases at V and 4 bases at J, with 31 bases between. Per the germline V gene, CDR1 is MNHEY and CDR2 is SVGEGT. There are 20 residues in the CDR3. CDR3 amino acids: CASSTNPDSPGALGSDTQYF. The CDR3 DNA reads TGTGCCAGCAGTACCAACCCGGACAGTCCGGGGGCACTTGGCTCAGATACGCAGTATTTT.

Remarks on this clonotype: A much more abundant neighbour one base away suggests this may be a read error. The gene calls are TRBV6-5 and TRBJ1-1, with TRBD1 identical over 7 bases. J gave up 6 bases and V 2 bases, and 9 bases lay outside the gene matches. This CDR3 spans 15 amino acids. Germline CDR1 is MNHEY and CDR2 is SVGAGI. For the CDR3, the DNA is TGTGCCAGCAGTTACGCCTTACAGGGGTTCCCTGAAGCTTTCTTT. Its protein is CASSYALQGFPEAFF.

This rearrangement joins TRBV14 to TRBJ2-1, with D unclear. This CDR3 contains 13 residues. Per the germline V gene, CDR1 is SGHDN and CDR2 is FVKESK. V gave up 1 base and J gave up 7 bases, with 8 bases separating them. The CDR3 nucleotides are TGTGCCAGCAGCCAAGCAATGAGGAATGAGCAGTTCTTC. It encodes CASSQAMRNEQFF.

The chain joins TRBV7-9 to TRBJ1-4, with 7 bases identical to TRBD1. Germline CDR1 SEHNR, CDR2 FQNEAQ (reference sequence). V lost 5 bases to trimming and J lost 5 bases; unmatched junction nucleotides: 11. The CDR3 is 16 amino acids. The CDR3 DNA is TGTGCCAGCAGCCCGGGGTGGACAGGCGAAAATGAAAAACTGTTTTTT. This sequence encodes CASSPGWTGENEKLFF.

CDR3 loop: CASSPRGAAYNEQFF. CDR3 nucleotide sequence: TGTGCCAGCAGCCCCAGGGGAGCGGCTTACAATGAGCAGTTCTTC. The V gene is TRBV11-2, the J gene TRBJ2-1; D possibly corresponds to TRBD1 (6 bases). The CDR3 length is 15 residues. Germline-derived CDR1 and CDR2 are SGHAT and FQNNGV. Between the trimmed V and J ends, which lost 5 bases and 4 bases, there was a span of 15 bases.

To note about this clonotype: Because it lacks the conserved phenylalanine or tryptophan at the end, this CDR3 is likely a read error. The chain links TRBV27 to TRBJ2-5, with unresolved D. The CDR3 consists of 14 residues. Germline CDR1 MNHEY, CDR2 SMNVEV (reference sequence). V lost 2 bases to trimming and J lost 1 base, with 8 bases between them. The CDR3 spells CASSLIPGQETQYY. As DNA, the CDR3 is TGTGCCAGCAGTTTAATTCCGGGCCAAGAGACCCAGTACTAC.

This clonotype was observed at least ten times. This sequence joins TRBV2 and TRBJ1-6, with D perhaps TRBD1 (5 bases). The CDR3 has 16 residues. V dropped 4 bases and J dropped 5 bases, with 15 bases sitting between them. Germline values: CDR1 SNHLY, CDR2 FYNNEI. The CDR3 region is CASSVERGENNSPLHF. The DNA of the CDR3 is TGTGCCAGCAGTGTTGAACGGGGGGAGAATAATTCACCCCTCCACTTT.

This clonotype came up a few times. V usage is TRBV15 and J usage is TRBJ2-3; a possible D gene is TRBD2 (7 bases). The CDR3 is made up of 13 amino acids. Trimming pared 11 bases from V and 3 bases from J, leaving 15 bases between. Germline V gives CDR1 LNHNV, CDR2 YYDKDF (reference sequence). The CDR3 nucleotides are TGTGCCGTGAGGGAGGGGGTAACAGATACGCAGTATTTT. Translated, it gives CAVREGVTDTQYF. Complete variable domain (other parts from reference TRBV15 and TRBJ2-3): DAMVIQNPRYQVTQFGKPVTLSCSQTLNHNVMYWYQQKSSQAPKLLFHYYDKDFNNEADTPDNFQSRRPNTSFCFLDIRSPGLGDTAMYLCAVREGVTDTQYFGPGTRLTVL.

This clonotype was detected only a few times. This chain links TRBV7-8 with TRBJ1-2, with unresolved D. The CDR3 length is 15 residues. Germline V gene data show CDR1 as SGHVS and CDR2 as FQNEAQ. Between the trimmed V and J ends, which lost 1 base and 1 base, there was a span of 10 bases. The CDR3 bases are TGTGCCAGCAGCTTAGATGGTACTCTTAACTATGGCTACACCTTC. It specifies CASSLDGTLNYGYTF.

This clonotype was recorded many times. The chain couples TRBV7-9 to TRBJ2-7; TRBD2 matches at 10 bases. The germline V gene has CDR1 SEHNR and CDR2 FQNEAQ (reference sequence). The CDR3 sequence is 16 residues long. V was clipped by 5 bases and J by 2 bases; unmatched bases: 9. The CDR3 sequence is CASSPRASGSTYEQYF. The DNA of the CDR3 is TGTGCCAGCAGCCCGAGAGCTAGCGGGAGTACCTACGAGCAGTACTTC.